A selection of T cell receptor beta chains follows, all from one sample in a study of beta chain features in type 1 diabetes. Libraries were prepared by immunoSEQ multiplex PCR; TCRdb keeps only in-frame clonotypes and omits some of them. The sample consists of 400,000 to 600,000 clones, around 30% of them appearing once. Sequencing used naive CD4+ T cells from blood. Every receptor here comes from a young man in good health. Both conserved end residues are part of each CDR3. The order of the fields is J gene, clone size, V gene, D gene, CDR3 DNA, CDR3 protein. A D gene is named only where the DNA matches it firmly. A clone size is listed for some rows: how often the clone was seen (once, few, many), or a class if it is expanded.

>TRBJ2-1|few|TRBV6-5|TRBD2
TGTGCCAGCATGGTAGCGGGAGGGCCGCACAATGAGCAGTTCTTC
CASMVAGGPHNEQFF
>TRBJ2-1|NA|TRBV5-1|NA
TGCGCCAGCAGCCGGGGGAGTACCAATGAGCAGTTCTTC
CASSRGSTNEQFF
>TRBJ2-7|NA|TRBV27|TRBD1
TGTGCCAGCAGAAAGGGACAGGGGAGCTCCTACGAGCAGTACTTC
CASRKGQGSSYEQYF
>TRBJ2-2|NA|TRBV4-2|TRBD2
TGTGCCAGCAGCCAAAGGGGAGCGGGAGGCCGCACCGGGGAGCTGTTTTTT
CASSQRGAGGRTGELFF
>TRBJ2-1|NA|TRBV14|TRBD2
TGTGCCAGCAGCCAAGATCTAGCGGGGCATGACAATGAGCAGTTCTTC
CASSQDLAGHDNEQFF
>TRBJ2-7|NA|TRBV25-1|TRBD1
TGTGCCAGCAGTGAGCCGGGACAGGGAGGCTACGAGCAGTACTTC
CASSEPGQGGYEQYF
>TRBJ1-1|NA|TRBV30|NA
TGTGCCTGCCGGAAGGGAACTGAAGCTTTCTTT
CACRKGTEAFF
>TRBJ2-7|once|TRBV30|NA
TGTGCCTGGGCTCCTAGTGGGGGCGAGCAGTACTTC
CAWAPSGGEQYF
>TRBJ2-6|NA|TRBV9|NA
TGTGCCAGCAGCGTAGGGGCGGGCTCTGGGGCCAACGTCCTGACTTTC
CASSVGAGSGANVLTF
>TRBJ2-5|NA|TRBV7-9|NA
TGTGCCAGCAGATCTAGTAGCGGCGGGGAGACCCAGTACTTC
CASRSSSGGETQYF
>TRBJ2-7|few|TRBV13|NA
TGTGCCAGCAGCTCTGTGGTCCACGAGCAGTACTTC
CASSSVVHEQYF
>TRBJ2-2|NA|TRBV5-1|NA
TGCGCCAGCAGCTTGGCACTGGCGAACACCGGGGAGCTGTTTTTT
CASSLALANTGELFF
>TRBJ2-2|few|TRBV10-2|NA
TGCGCCAGCAGTGGGAGCTTCACCGGGGAGCTGTTTTTT
CASSGSFTGELFF
>TRBJ2-5|NA|TRBV6-6|NA
TGTGCCAGCAGTTCCTCAGCACCGGGGGAGACCCAGTACTTC
CASSSSAPGETQYF